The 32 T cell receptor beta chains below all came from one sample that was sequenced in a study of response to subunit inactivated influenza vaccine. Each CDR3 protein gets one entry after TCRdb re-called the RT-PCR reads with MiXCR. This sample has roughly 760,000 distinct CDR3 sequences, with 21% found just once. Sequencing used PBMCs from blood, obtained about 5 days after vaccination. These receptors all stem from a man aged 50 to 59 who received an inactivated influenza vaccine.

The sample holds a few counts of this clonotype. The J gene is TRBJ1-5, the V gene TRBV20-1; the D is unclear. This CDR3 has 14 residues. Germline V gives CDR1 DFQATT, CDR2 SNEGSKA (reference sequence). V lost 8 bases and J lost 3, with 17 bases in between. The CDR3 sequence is CSSWEVDPNQPQHF. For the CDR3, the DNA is TGCAGTAGTTGGGAGGTGGACCCCAATCAGCCCCAGCATTTT.

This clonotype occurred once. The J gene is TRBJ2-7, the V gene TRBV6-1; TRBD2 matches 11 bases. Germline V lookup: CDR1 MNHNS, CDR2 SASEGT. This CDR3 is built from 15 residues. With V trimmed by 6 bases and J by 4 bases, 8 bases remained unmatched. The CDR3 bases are TGTGCCAGCAGCCCGTCGGGACTAGCGGAGTACGAGCAGTACTTC. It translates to CASSPSGLAEYEQYF.

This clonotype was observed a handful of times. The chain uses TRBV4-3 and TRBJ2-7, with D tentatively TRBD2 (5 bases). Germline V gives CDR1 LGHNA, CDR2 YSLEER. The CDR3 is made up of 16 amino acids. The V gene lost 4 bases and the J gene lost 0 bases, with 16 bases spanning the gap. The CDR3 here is CASSPSSRGLSYEQYF. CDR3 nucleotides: TGCGCCAGCAGCCCCTCTTCCAGAGGACTCTCCTACGAGCAGTACTTC.

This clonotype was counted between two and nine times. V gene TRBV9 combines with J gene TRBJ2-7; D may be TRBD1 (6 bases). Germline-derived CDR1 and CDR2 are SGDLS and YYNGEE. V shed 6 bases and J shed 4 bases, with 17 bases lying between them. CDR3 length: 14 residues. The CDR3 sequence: CASTPGTTNYEQYF. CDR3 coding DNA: TGTGCCAGCACTCCCGGGACAACAAATTACGAGCAGTACTTC. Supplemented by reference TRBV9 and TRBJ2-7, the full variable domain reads DSGVTQTPKHLITATGQRVTLRCSPRSGDLSVYWYQQSLDQGLQFLIQYYNGEERAKGNILERFSAQQFPDLHSELNLSSLELGDSALYFCASTPGTTNYEQYFGPGTRLTVT.

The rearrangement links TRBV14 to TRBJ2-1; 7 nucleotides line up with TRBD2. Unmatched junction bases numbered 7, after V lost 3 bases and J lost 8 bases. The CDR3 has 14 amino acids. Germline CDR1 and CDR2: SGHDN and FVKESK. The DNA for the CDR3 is TGTGCCAGCAGCCATCCGGACGGGGGGTATGAGCAGTTCTTC. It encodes CASSHPDGGYEQFF.

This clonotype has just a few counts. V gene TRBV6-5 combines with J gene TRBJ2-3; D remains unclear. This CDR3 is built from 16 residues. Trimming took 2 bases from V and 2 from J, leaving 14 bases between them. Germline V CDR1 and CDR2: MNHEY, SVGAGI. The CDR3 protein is CASSYDGRPTTDTQYF. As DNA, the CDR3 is TGTGCCAGCAGTTACGACGGGCGACCGACCACAGATACGCAGTATTTT.

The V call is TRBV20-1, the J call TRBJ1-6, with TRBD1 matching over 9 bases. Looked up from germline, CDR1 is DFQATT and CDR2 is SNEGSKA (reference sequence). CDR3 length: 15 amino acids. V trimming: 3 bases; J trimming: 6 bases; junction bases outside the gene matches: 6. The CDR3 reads CSARPGTGSNSPLHF. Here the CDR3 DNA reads TGCAGTGCTAGGCCAGGGACAGGGAGTAATTCACCCCTCCACTTT.

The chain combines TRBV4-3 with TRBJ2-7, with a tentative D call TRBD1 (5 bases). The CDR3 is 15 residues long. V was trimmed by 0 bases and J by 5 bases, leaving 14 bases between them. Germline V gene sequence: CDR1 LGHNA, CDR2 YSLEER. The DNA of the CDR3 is TGCGCCAGCAGCCAAGATCCGTCAGGGCCGGACGAGCAGTACTTC. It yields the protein CASSQDPSGPDEQYF.

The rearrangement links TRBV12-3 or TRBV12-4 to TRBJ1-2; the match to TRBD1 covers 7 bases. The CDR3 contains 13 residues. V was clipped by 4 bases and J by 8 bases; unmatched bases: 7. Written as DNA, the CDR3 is TGTGCCAGCAGTTATACAGGGGAGAGGGGCTACACCTTC. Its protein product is CASSYTGERGYTF.

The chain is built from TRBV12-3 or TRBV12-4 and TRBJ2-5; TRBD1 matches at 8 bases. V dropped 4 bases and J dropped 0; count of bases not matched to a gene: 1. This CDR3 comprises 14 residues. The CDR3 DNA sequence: TGTGCCAGCAGTTGGACAGGGAACCAAGAGACCCAGTACTTC. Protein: CASSWTGNQETQYF.

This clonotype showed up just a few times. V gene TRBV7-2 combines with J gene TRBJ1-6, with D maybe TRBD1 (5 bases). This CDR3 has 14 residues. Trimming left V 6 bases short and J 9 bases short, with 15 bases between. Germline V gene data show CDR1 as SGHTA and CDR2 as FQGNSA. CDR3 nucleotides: TGTGCCAGCAGACAAGACAGAGGATTTTCACCCCTCCACTTT. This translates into CASRQDRGFSPLHF.

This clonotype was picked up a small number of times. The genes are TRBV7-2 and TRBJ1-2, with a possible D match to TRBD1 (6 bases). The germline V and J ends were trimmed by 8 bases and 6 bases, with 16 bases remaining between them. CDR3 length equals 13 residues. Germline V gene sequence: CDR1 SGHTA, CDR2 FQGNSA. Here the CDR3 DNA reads TGTGCCAGCGTCCTACAGGGTACCCATGGCTACACCTTC. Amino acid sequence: CASVLQGTHGYTF. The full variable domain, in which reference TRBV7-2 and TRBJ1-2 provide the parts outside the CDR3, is GAGVSQSPSNKVTEKGKDVELRCDPISGHTALYWYRQSLGQGLEFLIYFQGNSAPDKSGLPSDRFSAERTGGSVSTLTIQRTQQEDSAVYLCASVLQGTHGYTFGSGTRLTVV.

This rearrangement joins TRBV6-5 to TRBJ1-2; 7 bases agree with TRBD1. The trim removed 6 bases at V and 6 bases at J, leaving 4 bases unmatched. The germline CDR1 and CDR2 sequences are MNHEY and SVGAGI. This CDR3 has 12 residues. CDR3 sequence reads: CASRRQGHGYTF. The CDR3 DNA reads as TGTGCCAGCAGGCGACAGGGCCATGGCTACACCTTC.

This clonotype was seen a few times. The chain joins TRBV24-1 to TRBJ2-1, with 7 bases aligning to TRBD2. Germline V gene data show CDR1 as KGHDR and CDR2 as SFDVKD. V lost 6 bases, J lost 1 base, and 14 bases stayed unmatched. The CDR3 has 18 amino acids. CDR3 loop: CATSTTSGTSQSYNEQFF. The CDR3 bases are TGTGCCACCAGTACGACCAGCGGGACCTCTCAGTCCTACAATGAGCAGTTCTTC.

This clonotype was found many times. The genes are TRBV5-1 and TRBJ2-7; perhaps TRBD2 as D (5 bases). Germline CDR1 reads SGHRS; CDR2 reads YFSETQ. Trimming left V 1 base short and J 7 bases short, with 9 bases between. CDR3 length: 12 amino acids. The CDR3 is CASSLIRGEQYF. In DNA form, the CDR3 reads TGCGCCAGCAGCTTGATTCGGGGAGAGCAGTACTTC.

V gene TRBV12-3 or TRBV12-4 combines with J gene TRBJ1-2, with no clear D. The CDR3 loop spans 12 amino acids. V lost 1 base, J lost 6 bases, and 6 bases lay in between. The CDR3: CASSLGHNGYTF. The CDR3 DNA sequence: TGTGCCAGCAGTTTAGGGCACAATGGCTACACCTTC.

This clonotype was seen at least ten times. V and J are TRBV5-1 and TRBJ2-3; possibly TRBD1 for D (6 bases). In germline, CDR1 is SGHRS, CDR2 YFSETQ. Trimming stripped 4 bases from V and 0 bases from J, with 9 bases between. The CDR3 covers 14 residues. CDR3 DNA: TGCGCCAGCAGCGTCGGACAGAGCACAGATACGCAGTATTTT. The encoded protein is CASSVGQSTDTQYF.

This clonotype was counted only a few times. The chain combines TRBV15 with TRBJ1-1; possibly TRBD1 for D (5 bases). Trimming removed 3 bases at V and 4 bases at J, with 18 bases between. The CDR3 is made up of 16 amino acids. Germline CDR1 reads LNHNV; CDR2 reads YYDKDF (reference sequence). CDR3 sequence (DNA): TGTGCCACCAGCAGGTTCGGACCCAGGGCCGGCACTGAAGCTTTCTTT. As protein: CATSRFGPRAGTEAFF.

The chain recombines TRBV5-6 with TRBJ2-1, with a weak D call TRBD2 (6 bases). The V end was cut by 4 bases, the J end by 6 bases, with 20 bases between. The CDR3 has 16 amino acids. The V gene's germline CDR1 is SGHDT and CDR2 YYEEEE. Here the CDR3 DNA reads TGTGCCAGCAGCACCACGGGACTCGGGGGAGGCAATGAGCAGTTCTTC. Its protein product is CASSTTGLGGGNEQFF.

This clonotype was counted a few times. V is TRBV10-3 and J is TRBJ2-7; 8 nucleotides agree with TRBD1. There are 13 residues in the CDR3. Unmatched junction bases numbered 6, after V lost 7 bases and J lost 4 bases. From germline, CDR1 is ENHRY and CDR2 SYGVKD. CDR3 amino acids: CAIMGDRGYEQYF. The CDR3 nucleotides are TGTGCCATCATGGGAGACAGGGGATACGAGCAGTACTTC.

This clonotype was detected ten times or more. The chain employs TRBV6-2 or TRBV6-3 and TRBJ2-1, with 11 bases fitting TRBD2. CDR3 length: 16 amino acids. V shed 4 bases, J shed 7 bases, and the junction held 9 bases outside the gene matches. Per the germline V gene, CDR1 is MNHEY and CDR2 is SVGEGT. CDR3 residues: CASSSVAGGLSNEQFF. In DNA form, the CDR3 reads TGTGCCAGCAGTTCGGTAGCGGGGGGGCTCTCGAATGAGCAGTTCTTC.

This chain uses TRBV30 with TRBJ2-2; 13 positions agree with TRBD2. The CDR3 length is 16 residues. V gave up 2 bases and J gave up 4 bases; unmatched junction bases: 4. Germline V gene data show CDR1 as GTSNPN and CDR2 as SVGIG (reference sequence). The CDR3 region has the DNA TGTGCCTGGAGTACGGGGACTAGCGGGATCACCGGGGAGCTGTTTTTT. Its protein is CAWSTGTSGITGELFF.

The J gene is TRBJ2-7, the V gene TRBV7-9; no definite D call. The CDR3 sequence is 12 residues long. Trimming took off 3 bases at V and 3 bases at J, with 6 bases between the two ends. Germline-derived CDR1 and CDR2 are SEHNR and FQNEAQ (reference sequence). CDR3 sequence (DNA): TGTGCCAGCAGCTTTATAGACTACGAGCAGTACTTC. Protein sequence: CASSFIDYEQYF.

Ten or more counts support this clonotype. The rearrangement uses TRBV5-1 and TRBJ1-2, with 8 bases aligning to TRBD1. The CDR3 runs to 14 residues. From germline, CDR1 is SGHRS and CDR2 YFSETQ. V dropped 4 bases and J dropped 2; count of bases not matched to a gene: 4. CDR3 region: CASSGGQGNYGYTF. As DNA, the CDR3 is TGCGCCAGCAGCGGAGGACAGGGAAACTATGGCTACACCTTC.

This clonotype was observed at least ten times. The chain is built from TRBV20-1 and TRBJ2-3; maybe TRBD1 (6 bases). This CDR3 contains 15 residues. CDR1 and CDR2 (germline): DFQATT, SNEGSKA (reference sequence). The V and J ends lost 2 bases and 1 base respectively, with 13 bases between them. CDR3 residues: CSARYTGWGTDTQYF. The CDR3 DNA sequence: TGCAGTGCTAGATACACAGGGTGGGGCACAGATACGCAGTATTTT.

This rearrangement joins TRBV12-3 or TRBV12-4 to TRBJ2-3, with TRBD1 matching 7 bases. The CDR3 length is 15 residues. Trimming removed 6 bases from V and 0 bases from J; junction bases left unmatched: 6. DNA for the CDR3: TGTGCCAGCAGGGGGACAGTTACTAGCACAGATACGCAGTATTTT. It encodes CASRGTVTSTDTQYF.

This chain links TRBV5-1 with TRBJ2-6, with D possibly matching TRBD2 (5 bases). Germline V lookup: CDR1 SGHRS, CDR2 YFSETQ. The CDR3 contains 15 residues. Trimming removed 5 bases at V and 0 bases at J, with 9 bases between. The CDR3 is CASRIGSSGANVLTF. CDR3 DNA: TGCGCCAGCAGAATAGGGAGCTCTGGGGCCAACGTCCTGACTTTC.

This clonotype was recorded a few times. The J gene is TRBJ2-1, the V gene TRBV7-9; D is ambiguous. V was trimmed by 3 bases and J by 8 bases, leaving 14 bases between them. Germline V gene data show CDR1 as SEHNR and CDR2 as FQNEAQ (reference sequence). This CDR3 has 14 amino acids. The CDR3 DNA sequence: TGTGCCAGCAGCTTTACGGAAACCTTGGATGAGCAGTTCTTC. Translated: CASSFTETLDEQFF.

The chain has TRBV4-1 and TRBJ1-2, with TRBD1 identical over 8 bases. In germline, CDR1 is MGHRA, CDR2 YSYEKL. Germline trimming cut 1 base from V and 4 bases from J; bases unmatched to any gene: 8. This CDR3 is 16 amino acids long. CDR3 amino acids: CASSQGGSGGFYGYTF. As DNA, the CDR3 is TGCGCCAGCAGCCAAGGAGGGTCAGGGGGCTTCTATGGCTACACCTTC.

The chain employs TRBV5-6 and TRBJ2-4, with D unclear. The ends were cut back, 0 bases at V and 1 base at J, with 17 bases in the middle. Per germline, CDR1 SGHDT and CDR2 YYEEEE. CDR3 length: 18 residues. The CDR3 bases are TGTGCCAGCAGCTTGGCCGTCGAAGAGGTTTCGGCCAAAAACATTCAGTACTTC. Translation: CASSLAVEEVSAKNIQYF. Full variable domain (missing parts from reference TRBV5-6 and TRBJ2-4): DAGVTQSPTHLIKTRGQQVTLRCSPKSGHDTVSWYQQALGQGPQFIFQYYEEEERQRGNFPDRFSGHQFPNYSSELNVNALLLGDSALYLCASSLAVEEVSAKNIQYFGAGTRLSVL.

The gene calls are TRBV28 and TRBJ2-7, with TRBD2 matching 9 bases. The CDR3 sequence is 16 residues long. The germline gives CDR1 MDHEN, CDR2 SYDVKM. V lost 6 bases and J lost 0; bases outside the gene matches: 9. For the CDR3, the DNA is TGTGCCAGCAGCCTTCTCCTAGCGGGGACCTCCTACGAGCAGTACTTC. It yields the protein CASSLLLAGTSYEQYF.

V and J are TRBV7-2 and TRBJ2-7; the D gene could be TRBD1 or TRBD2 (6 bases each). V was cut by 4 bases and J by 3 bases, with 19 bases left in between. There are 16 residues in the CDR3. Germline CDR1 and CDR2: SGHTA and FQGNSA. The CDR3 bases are TGTGCCAGCAGCTCCGGAGGGGGTTTAAGTGTCTACGAGCAGTACTTC. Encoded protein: CASSSGGGLSVYEQYF.